The clone carrying this TCR beta chain came up a few times. The data were obtained in a study of T-cell reconstitution after alpha-beta-depleted transplantation in children. Preparing the TCRbeta library involved the use of unique molecular identifiers. Via MiXCR, TCRdb re-called the PCR reads, giving one row per CDR3 protein. The sample holds roughly 590,000 distinct CDR3 sequences; 16% are singletons and the top ten take around 0.96%. Germline values: CDR1 LGHDT, CDR2 YNNKEL (reference sequence). The V segment lost 0 bases and the J segment 7 bases; nucleotides outside the gene matches: 8. This CDR3 spans 16 amino acids.

The receptor was derived from a human donor who donated a stem cell graft to a child with acute myeloid leukemia. V and J are TRBV3-1 and TRBJ2-5, with 10 bases identical to TRBD2. Sample: PBMCs from the stem cell graft donor, taken from the stem cell graft. The CDR3 DNA is TGTGCCAGCAGCCAAGAAATTCCTAGCGGGGGCACGACCCAGTACTTC. Its protein product is CASSQEIPSGGTTQYF.